This T cell receptor beta chain was recovered during a study of T-cell memory formation after mild COVID-19. TCRdb re-analysed the 5' RACE reads in MiXCR, keeping a single row per CDR3 protein. The data show 200,000 or so distinct CDR3 sequences, just over 9.5% seen once. In its sample, this clonotype was seen many times. This TCR was recovered from a man aged 18 to 30 who had mild COVID-19 (a few samples of this study predate the infection). Cell type and time point are not known. The sample consisted of PBMCs or a T cell subset sorted from them (not recorded which).

The CDR3 DNA is TGTGCCAGCAGCCGAGCGGTGGGCAATCAGCCCCAGCATTTT. Amino acid sequence: CASSRAVGNQPQHF. The genes are TRBV6-5 and TRBJ1-5; no clear D gene. CDR3 size: 14 residues. In germline, CDR1 is MNHEY, CDR2 SVGAGI. Trimming removed 6 bases at V and 2 bases at J, with 11 bases between.